The rows below give T cell receptor beta chains drawn from one sample of a study of T cell responses to AZD1222 COVID-19 vaccine. The data were produced by immunoSEQ multiplex PCR, yet TCRdb's version contains in-frame clones alone and is incomplete. The repertoire includes tens of thousands of clones, around nine tenths of them detected once, and roughly a fifth sits in the top ten. Material: peripheral blood, obtained on day 0 of AZD1222 vaccination. The source of these receptors is an adult in good health. CDR3s include the opening cysteine and the closing phenylalanine or tryptophan. The D gene is left open where the match is weak. Where a row states a size, it is once, few, many or the class of an expanded clone; other rows omit it.

V: TRBV9
D: NA
J: TRBJ2-3
size: NA
CDR3: CASSVEGRADTQYF
DNA: TGTGCCAGCAGCGTAGAGGGAAGGGCAGATACGCAGTATTTT

V: TRBV6-5
D: NA
J: TRBJ2-7
size: NA
CDR3: CASSSPVSYEQYF
DNA: TGTGCCAGCAGTTCCCCGGTCTCCTACGAGCAGTACTTC

V: TRBV18
D: NA
J: TRBJ1-1
size: NA
CDR3: CASSPPAGDTEAFF
DNA: TGTGCCAGCTCACCACCGGCAGGGGATACTGAAGCTTTCTTT

V: TRBV6-2/TRBV6-3
D: NA
J: TRBJ2-5
size: NA
CDR3: CASSSLGQGRETQYF
DNA: TGTGCCAGCAGTTCCTTGGGGCAGGGTAGAGAGACCCAGTACTTC

V: TRBV6-5
D: NA
J: TRBJ2-3
size: NA
CDR3: CASRPRGLQDTQYF
DNA: TGTGCCAGCAGACCTCGGGGGCTTCAGGATACGCAGTATTTT

V: TRBV5-5
D: NA
J: TRBJ2-7
size: NA
CDR3: CASRQAGQPYEQYF
DNA: TGTGCCAGCAGACAGGCCGGGCAGCCCTACGAGCAGTACTTC

V: TRBV24-1
D: NA
J: TRBJ1-3
size: NA
CDR3: CATREWTSSGNTIYF
DNA: TGTGCCACCAGAGAGTGGACCAGCTCTGGAAACACCATATATTTT

V: TRBV6-6
D: NA
J: TRBJ2-7
size: NA
CDR3: CASSSLSTASYEQYF
DNA: TGTGCCAGCAGTTCCCTCTCAACAGCCTCCTACGAGCAGTACTTC

V: TRBV5-1
D: NA
J: TRBJ1-2
size: once
CDR3: CASATTSGGADGYTF
DNA: TGCGCCAGCGCCACGACCTCTGGGGGCGCGGATGGCTACACCTTC

V: TRBV7-8
D: NA
J: TRBJ1-1
size: NA
CDR3: CASSSQSNTEAFF
DNA: TGTGCCAGCAGCTCCCAATCAAACACTGAAGCTTTCTTT

V: TRBV4-2
D: NA
J: TRBJ2-2
size: NA
CDR3: CASSQGHSNTGELFF
DNA: TGTGCCAGCAGCCAAGGGCATTCGAACACCGGGGAGCTGTTTTTT

V: TRBV9
D: NA
J: TRBJ2-2
size: NA
CDR3: CASSVGGGLNTGELFF
DNA: TGTGCCAGCAGCGTAGGGGGAGGTTTGAACACCGGGGAGCTGTTTTTT

V: TRBV5-1
D: TRBD1
J: TRBJ1-1
size: NA
CDR3: CASSSREGAMNTEAFF
DNA: TGCGCCAGCAGCTCCCGGGAGGGGGCCATGAACACTGAAGCTTTCTTT

V: TRBV4-3
D: NA
J: TRBJ2-1
size: NA
CDR3: CASSPLLGGEQFF
DNA: TGCGCCAGCAGCCCCCTACTAGGAGGTGAGCAGTTCTTC

V: TRBV5-4
D: NA
J: TRBJ1-6
size: NA
CDR3: CASSPADRGSSPLHF
DNA: TGTGCCAGCAGCCCAGCGGATCGAGGGAGTTCACCCCTCCACTTT

V: TRBV7-6
D: NA
J: TRBJ2-5
size: NA
CDR3: CASSLLGHQETQYF
DNA: TGTGCCAGCAGCTTATTAGGTCACCAAGAGACCCAGTACTTC

V: TRBV19
D: TRBD1
J: TRBJ1-5
size: once
CDR3: CASGQGGGSNQPQHF
DNA: TGTGCCAGTGGACAGGGTGGGGGAAGCAATCAGCCCCAGCATTTT

V: TRBV7-6
D: TRBD1
J: TRBJ2-5
size: NA
CDR3: CASSLVRDRGEETQYF
DNA: TGTGCCAGCAGCTTAGTCCGGGACAGGGGTGAAGAGACCCAGTACTTC

V: TRBV19
D: TRBD2
J: TRBJ2-3
size: NA
CDR3: CASSMRAGGSNTDTQYF
DNA: TGTGCCAGTAGTATGAGGGCGGGAGGTTCCAACACAGATACGCAGTATTTT

V: TRBV21-1
D: NA
J: TRBJ1-5
size: few
CDR3: CASSKPDRVNQPQHF
DNA: TGTGCCAGCAGCAAGCCTGACAGGGTGAATCAGCCCCAGCATTTT

V: TRBV6-5
D: NA
J: TRBJ1-1
size: NA
CDR3: CASRLQGGNKDFF
DNA: TGTGCCAGCAGACTACAGGGAGGTAATAAGGATTTCTTT

V: TRBV19
D: NA
J: TRBJ1-2
size: once
CDR3: CASSADRYGYTF
DNA: TGTGCCAGTAGTGCGGACCGCTATGGCTACACCTTC

V: TRBV5-4
D: NA
J: TRBJ2-3
size: NA
CDR3: CASSPPGLGEDTQYF
DNA: TGTGCCAGCAGCCCCCCCGGCCTAGGAGAAGATACGCAGTATTTT

V: TRBV12-3/TRBV12-4
D: NA
J: TRBJ1-2
size: NA
CDR3: CASSFLRDGYTF
DNA: TGTGCCAGCAGTTTTCTTAGGGATGGCTACACCTTC

V: TRBV7-2
D: TRBD2
J: TRBJ2-7
size: NA
CDR3: CASSLVASGGAGYEQYF
DNA: TGTGCCAGCAGTCTAGTTGCTAGCGGGGGGGCAGGGTACGAGCAGTACTTC

V: TRBV12-3/TRBV12-4
D: NA
J: TRBJ1-2
size: NA
CDR3: CASSPSGEGYTF
DNA: TGTGCCAGCAGCCCTTCCGGGGAGGGCTACACCTTC

V: TRBV4-3
D: NA
J: TRBJ1-4
size: NA
CDR3: CASSQGRIWSEKLFF
DNA: TGCGCCAGCAGCCAAGGGCGCATATGGTCCGAAAAACTGTTTTTT

V: TRBV25-1
D: NA
J: TRBJ1-1
size: NA
CDR3: CASTGQMNTEAFF
DNA: TGTGCCAGCACCGGTCAAATGAACACTGAAGCTTTCTTT

V: TRBV5-1
D: NA
J: TRBJ1-5
size: NA
CDR3: CASSSGPSSQPQHF
DNA: TGCGCCAGCAGCTCAGGACCGAGCAGTCAGCCCCAGCATTTT

V: TRBV4-3
D: NA
J: TRBJ2-2
size: NA
CDR3: CASSQALRHAPNTGELFF
DNA: TGCGCCAGCAGCCAAGCTCTGAGGCACGCCCCGAACACCGGGGAGCTGTTTTTT

V: TRBV11-2
D: NA
J: TRBJ2-1
size: NA
CDR3: CASSLVGSYNEQFF
DNA: TGTGCCAGCAGCTTAGTTGGTTCCTACAATGAGCAGTTCTTC

V: TRBV19
D: NA
J: TRBJ2-1
size: NA
CDR3: CASSIDGGRLIGQFF
DNA: TGTGCCAGTAGTATAGATGGGGGTAGGTTAATCGGGCAGTTCTTC

V: TRBV5-1
D: NA
J: TRBJ2-5
size: NA
CDR3: CASSLVSGKETQYF
DNA: TGCGCCAGCAGCTTGGTGTCGGGGAAAGAGACCCAGTACTTC

V: TRBV28
D: NA
J: TRBJ1-5
size: NA
CDR3: CASSFGRASNQPQHF
DNA: TGTGCCAGCAGTTTCGGCAGGGCTAGCAATCAGCCCCAGCATTTT

V: TRBV11-2
D: NA
J: TRBJ1-1
size: once
CDR3: CASNLVGTGYEAFF
DNA: TGTGCCAGCAACCTGGTGGGGACGGGGTATGAAGCTTTCTTT

V: TRBV9
D: NA
J: TRBJ2-5
size: NA
CDR3: CASSVAGAAPEETQYF
DNA: TGTGCCAGCAGCGTAGCGGGGGCCGCCCCGGAAGAGACCCAGTACTTC

V: TRBV7-8
D: NA
J: TRBJ1-2
size: NA
CDR3: CASSLGRRGAGPSLYGYTF
DNA: TGTGCCAGCAGCTTAGGAAGGAGGGGGGCCGGACCATCTCTATATGGCTACACCTTC

V: TRBV7-2
D: NA
J: TRBJ2-4
size: NA
CDR3: CASSHGLAGPQGNIQYF
DNA: TGTGCCAGCAGCCACGGATTGGCGGGGCCCCAGGGGAACATTCAGTACTTC

V: TRBV7-6
D: NA
J: TRBJ2-1
size: NA
CDR3: CASSRDKEFF
DNA: TGTGCCAGCAGCAGGGACAAGGAGTTCTTC

V: TRBV20-1
D: TRBD1
J: TRBJ2-3
size: NA
CDR3: CSASSAPGQGATDTQYF
DNA: TGCAGTGCTAGTTCCGCTCCGGGACAGGGGGCCACAGATACGCAGTATTTT

V: TRBV2
D: TRBD2
J: TRBJ2-3
size: NA
CDR3: CASAGLADLTDTQYF
DNA: TGTGCCAGCGCTGGACTAGCGGATCTCACAGATACGCAGTATTTT

V: TRBV7-6
D: TRBD2
J: TRBJ2-1
size: NA
CDR3: CASSLVAGRNEQFF
DNA: TGTGCCAGCAGCTTAGTAGCGGGAAGGAATGAGCAGTTCTTC

V: TRBV5-1
D: NA
J: TRBJ2-3
size: NA
CDR3: CASSLGQVSTDTQYF
DNA: TGCGCCAGCAGCTTGGGCCAGGTTAGCACAGATACGCAGTATTTT

V: TRBV18
D: TRBD2
J: TRBJ2-3
size: NA
CDR3: CASSSAGLANTDTQYF
DNA: TGTGCCAGCTCATCGGCCGGACTAGCCAACACAGATACGCAGTATTTT

V: TRBV25-1
D: NA
J: TRBJ2-3
size: NA
CDR3: CASSPAPTDTQYF
DNA: TGTGCCAGCAGTCCCGCCCCGACGGATACGCAGTATTTT

V: TRBV5-8
D: TRBD2
J: TRBJ2-3
size: once
CDR3: CASSFLGSGGSTDTQYF
DNA: TGTGCCAGCAGCTTCCTGGGTAGCGGGGGTTCAACAGATACGCAGTATTTT

V: TRBV27
D: TRBD2
J: TRBJ2-1
size: NA
CDR3: CASSTVERGSDEQFF
DNA: TGTGCCAGCAGTACGGTGGAGCGGGGGAGCGATGAGCAGTTCTTC

V: TRBV5-4
D: NA
J: TRBJ1-4
size: NA
CDR3: CASSSPGPNEKLFF
DNA: TGTGCCAGCAGCTCTCCGGGGCCGAATGAAAAACTGTTTTTT

V: TRBV11-3
D: NA
J: TRBJ1-4
size: NA
CDR3: CASSSNDGKLFF
DNA: TGTGCCAGCAGCTCCAACGACGGAAAACTGTTTTTT

V: TRBV6-5
D: TRBD1
J: TRBJ2-5
size: NA
CDR3: CASKLTGAATQYF
DNA: TGTGCCAGCAAGTTGACAGGGGCAGCGACCCAGTACTTC

V: TRBV9
D: NA
J: TRBJ2-2
size: NA
CDR3: CASSALSPGGELFF
DNA: TGTGCCAGCAGCGCCCTCTCCCCGGGCGGGGAGCTGTTTTTT

V: TRBV7-3
D: NA
J: TRBJ1-1
size: NA
CDR3: CASSLNSAGTEAFF
DNA: TGTGCCAGCAGCTTAAACTCGGCGGGTACTGAAGCTTTCTTT

V: TRBV7-6
D: NA
J: TRBJ1-5
size: NA
CDR3: CASSLGPYPPQPQHF
DNA: TGTGCCAGCAGCTTGGGACCTTACCCCCCTCAGCCCCAGCATTTT

V: TRBV7-9
D: NA
J: TRBJ2-7
size: NA
CDR3: CASSSGPNGLYEQYF
DNA: TGTGCCAGCAGCTCGGGACCGAATGGCCTCTACGAGCAGTACTTC

V: TRBV7-2
D: NA
J: TRBJ2-6
size: NA
CDR3: CASSETGNLGANVLTF
DNA: TGTGCCAGCAGCGAAACGGGGAATCTCGGGGCCAACGTCCTGACTTTC

V: TRBV5-1
D: TRBD2
J: TRBJ2-3
size: NA
CDR3: CASSRSGGAQDTQYF
DNA: TGCGCCAGCAGCAGGAGCGGGGGGGCCCAAGATACGCAGTATTTT

V: TRBV18
D: NA
J: TRBJ1-1
size: NA
CDR3: CASSPNSREQNTEAFF
DNA: TGTGCCAGCTCACCGAATTCGCGAGAACAAAACACTGAAGCTTTCTTT

V: TRBV29-1
D: TRBD1
J: TRBJ1-2
size: once
CDR3: CSASTGGDGYTF
DNA: TGCAGCGCCTCCACAGGGGGCGATGGCTACACCTTC

V: TRBV5-4
D: TRBD1
J: TRBJ2-7
size: NA
CDR3: CASSFPGQGSYEQYF
DNA: TGTGCCAGCAGCTTTCCTGGACAGGGTTCCTACGAGCAGTACTTC

V: TRBV7-8
D: NA
J: TRBJ1-1
size: NA
CDR3: CASSLVAGDHGGFF
DNA: TGTGCCAGCAGCTTAGTTGCGGGTGACCACGGTGGTTTCTTT